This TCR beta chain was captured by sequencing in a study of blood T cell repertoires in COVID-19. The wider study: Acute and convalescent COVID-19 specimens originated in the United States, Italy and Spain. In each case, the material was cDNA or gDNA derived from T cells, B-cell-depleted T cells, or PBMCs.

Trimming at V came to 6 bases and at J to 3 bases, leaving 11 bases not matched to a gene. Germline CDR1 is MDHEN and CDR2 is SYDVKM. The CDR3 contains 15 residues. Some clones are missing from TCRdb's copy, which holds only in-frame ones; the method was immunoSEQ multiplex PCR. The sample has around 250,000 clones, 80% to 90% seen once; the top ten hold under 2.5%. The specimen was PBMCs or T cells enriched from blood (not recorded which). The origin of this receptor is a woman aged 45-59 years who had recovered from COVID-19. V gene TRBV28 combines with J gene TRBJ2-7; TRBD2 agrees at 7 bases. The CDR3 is CASRPGGGRLYEQYF. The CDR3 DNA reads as TGTGCCAGCAGGCCGGGGGGTGGGAGGCTCTACGAGCAGTACTTC. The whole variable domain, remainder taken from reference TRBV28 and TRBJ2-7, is DVKVTQSSRYLVKRTGEKVFLECVQDMDHENMFWYRQDPGLGLRLIYFSYDVKMKEKGDIPEGYSVSREKKERFSLILESASTNQTSMYLCASRPGGGRLYEQYFGPGTRLTVT.